These T cell receptor beta chains were read from a single sample in a study of OX40 agonist ivuxolimab in advanced cancers. This table comes from immunoSEQ multiplex PCR, and its TCRdb copy is limited to in-frame clones, with some not included. The data show about 140,000 clones, 90% seen once. Here the sequenced sample was CD4+ or CD8+ T cells sorted from blood, taken in a trial of the OX40 agonist ivuxolimab. Receptor source: an adult with an advanced solid tumor such as melanoma, head and neck, liver or kidney cancer. CDR3s include the opening cysteine and the closing phenylalanine or tryptophan. The order of the fields is V gene, J gene, D gene, clone size, CDR3 DNA, CDR3 protein. D genes are given only for firm matches. Clone size is not always given. Where it is, it says once, few, many or a class for expanded clones.

v_gene: TRBV7-7
j_gene: TRBJ2-5
d_gene: TRBD2
abundance: -
CDR3nt: TGTGCTAGCAGCTTAGTCGGGGGGTACCAAGAGACCCAGTACTTC
CDR3aa: CASSLVGGYQETQYF

v_gene: TRBV5-4
j_gene: TRBJ2-2
d_gene: -
abundance: once
CDR3nt: TGTGCCAGCAGCTTCCGGCGGGACCTCACCGGGGAGCTGTTTTTT
CDR3aa: CASSFRRDLTGELFF

v_gene: TRBV7-8
j_gene: TRBJ1-6
d_gene: -
abundance: once
CDR3nt: TGTGCCAGCAGCCGCAGCGGGGTGGGTAATTCACCCCTCCACTTT
CDR3aa: CASSRSGVGNSPLHF

v_gene: TRBV7-9
j_gene: TRBJ1-2
d_gene: -
abundance: -
CDR3nt: TGTGCCAGCAGTCCGGGTTCTTATCTTTCCTATGGCTACACCTTC
CDR3aa: CASSPGSYLSYGYTF

v_gene: TRBV19
j_gene: TRBJ2-1
d_gene: -
abundance: -
CDR3nt: TGTGCCAGTAGTAAGCTGTCGGGTGAGCAGTTCTTC
CDR3aa: CASSKLSGEQFF

v_gene: TRBV11-2
j_gene: TRBJ1-2
d_gene: TRBD1
abundance: once
CDR3nt: TGTGCCAGCAGCTTTGACAGGGGCCAAGGCTACACCTTC
CDR3aa: CASSFDRGQGYTF

v_gene: TRBV6-6
j_gene: TRBJ1-2
d_gene: -
abundance: -
CDR3nt: TGTGCCAGCAGTTACTCACTGATTGACTATGGCTACACCTTC
CDR3aa: CASSYSLIDYGYTF

v_gene: TRBV28
j_gene: TRBJ1-4
d_gene: -
abundance: -
CDR3nt: TGTGCCAGCAGCAGAGCGGCGGGGACTAATGAAAAACTGTTTTTT
CDR3aa: CASSRAAGTNEKLFF

v_gene: TRBV18
j_gene: TRBJ2-2
d_gene: -
abundance: -
CDR3nt: TGTGCCAGCTCACCACCTTCCCACACGAACACCGGGGAGCTGTTTTTT
CDR3aa: CASSPPSHTNTGELFF

v_gene: TRBV11-1
j_gene: TRBJ1-1
d_gene: -
abundance: -
CDR3nt: TGTGCCAGCAGCTCTCAGGGGACCGACACTGAAGCTTTCTTT
CDR3aa: CASSSQGTDTEAFF

v_gene: TRBV27
j_gene: TRBJ2-7
d_gene: -
abundance: -
CDR3nt: TGTGCCAGCAGTTTATCGGGGCCAGCCACCTACGAGCAGTACTTC
CDR3aa: CASSLSGPATYEQYF

v_gene: TRBV5-6
j_gene: TRBJ1-1
d_gene: -
abundance: -
CDR3nt: TGTGCCAGCAGCTCGACAGTTGAAGCTTTCTTT
CDR3aa: CASSSTVEAFF

v_gene: TRBV7-3
j_gene: TRBJ2-5
d_gene: TRBD1
abundance: -
CDR3nt: TGTGCCAGCAGCCCCCTCGCAGGGGGCGGGGAGACCCAGTACTTC
CDR3aa: CASSPLAGGGETQYF

v_gene: TRBV18
j_gene: TRBJ1-4
d_gene: TRBD1
abundance: -
CDR3nt: TGTGCCAGCTCACCGGACAGGGCCGGCGAAAAACTGTTTTTT
CDR3aa: CASSPDRAGEKLFF

v_gene: TRBV7-9
j_gene: TRBJ1-4
d_gene: TRBD1
abundance: -
CDR3nt: TGTGCCAGCAGCTTAGCGGCCGGGACAGGGTGGGATGAAAAACTGTTTTTT
CDR3aa: CASSLAAGTGWDEKLFF

v_gene: TRBV7-8
j_gene: TRBJ1-4
d_gene: TRBD1
abundance: -
CDR3nt: TGTGCCAGCAGCCGTACAAACAGGGGGCGCCAAGCAACTAATGAAAAACTGTTTTTT
CDR3aa: CASSRTNRGRQATNEKLFF

v_gene: TRBV19
j_gene: TRBJ2-7
d_gene: TRBD1
abundance: -
CDR3nt: TGTGCCAGTAGTATAGCAACAGGGGGCGTTTACGAGCAGTACTTC
CDR3aa: CASSIATGGVYEQYF

v_gene: TRBV25-1
j_gene: TRBJ2-1
d_gene: -
abundance: -
CDR3nt: TGTGCCAGCAGTCTGGGGGACCGAGATAGGAATGAGCAGTTCTTC
CDR3aa: CASSLGDRDRNEQFF

v_gene: TRBV2
j_gene: TRBJ1-1
d_gene: -
abundance: -
CDR3nt: TGTGCCAGCAGTGAAGCGCCTGGGACTAAAGCTTTCTTT
CDR3aa: CASSEAPGTKAFF

v_gene: TRBV10-3
j_gene: TRBJ2-7
d_gene: TRBD2
abundance: -
CDR3nt: TGTGCCATCACCGGGACTAGCGGGAGTGATGAGCAGTACTTC
CDR3aa: CAITGTSGSDEQYF